This TCR beta chain was retrieved from a study of blood T cell repertoires in COVID-19. Looking at the study overall: COVID-19 samples collected from the United States, Italy and Spain covered acute and convalescent phases. Sample material is recorded as cDNA or gDNA derived from T cells, B-cell-depleted T cells, or PBMCs.

In the authors' methods: Estimation of nucleated cell counts was performed using reference gene primer amplification. Method: immunoSEQ multiplex PCR; TCRdb's copy keeps in-frame clones and lacks some. The V and J calls and clone size were taken over from that table, and D and trimming were inferred from the DNA. Here the sample spans roughly 190,000 clones, around 80% being singletons. Per germline, CDR1 MGHRA and CDR2 YSYEKL. The ends lost 4 bases at V and 4 bases at J; junction bases unmatched: 13. This CDR3 comprises 19 residues. The V call is TRBV4-1, the J call TRBJ2-5; TRBD2 matches at 15 bases. This receptor was obtained from a man in his 60s with acute or convalescent COVID-19. The sample taken for sequencing was peripheral blood. CDR3 nucleotides: TGCGCCAGCAGCCCGACAAAGGGACTAGCGGGAGGATGGTCAGAGACCCAGTACTTC. Protein: CASSPTKGLAGGWSETQYF.